This T cell receptor (beta chain) was found in a study of Ad26.COV2.S vaccination and SARS-CoV-2 variants. As for this clone: The antigen is not known.

V was cut by 4 bases and J by 4 bases, with 14 bases left in between. The CDR3 is 14 residues long. CDR1 and CDR2 (germline): LNHDA, SQIVND (reference sequence). The protocol was immunoSEQ multiplex PCR, while the TCRdb copy is restricted to in-frame clones and leaves out a portion. Of roughly 300,000 clones listed, 75% to 90% were seen once; the top ten hold approximately 12%. Overall study results and limits: Vaccinees and placebo recipients showed similar non-spike TCR breadth. It was reported that spike-specific CD8+ and CD4+ T cell responses were substantially broad after vaccination.

Described treatment: roughly 19 received Ad26.COV2.S at low or high dose, single or two shots; 5 received placebo; per-sample allocation not given. Following the first vaccine or placebo injection, samples were taken on day 63. An adult of 18-55 years in Boston served as donor. The chain uses TRBV19 and TRBJ2-7, with D possibly TRBD1 on 5 matching bases. The sequencing used peripheral blood, collected in a trial of Ad26.COV2.S vaccine versus placebo. This TCR was recovered from a person between 18 and 65 years old who received the Ad26.COV2.S COVID-19 vaccine or a placebo. CDR3 in DNA: TGTGCCAGTAGTAAGGGGCAGGTGCTATACGAGCAGTACTTC. Protein: CASSKGQVLYEQYF.